This T cell receptor beta chain was observed in a study of T cells in Graves' hyperthyroidism and ophthalmopathy (dated by TCRdb to between 2017 and 2020). Study-level background: Peripheral blood was sampled at the time of initial diagnosis, prior to any treatment. The approximately 100 discovery patients were randomly divided into training and test sets at a 7:3 ratio. The study also compared thyroid tissue and blood T-cell repertoires from 5 to 7 Graves' hyperthyroidism patients. A discovery cohort of approximately 97 patients, about 40 with Graves' ophthalmopathy and 55 to 60 with stable Graves' hyperthyroidism, was used to find distinguishing TCR V-J signatures. An independent validation cohort of 18 to 20 hyperthyroidism patients and approximately 15 patients who later progressed to ophthalmopathy tested prospective prediction of ophthalmopathy. Once sampling was done, hyperthyroidism patients were given methimazole at a starting dose of 30 mg daily, whereas ophthalmopathy patients were given high-dose intravenous methylprednisolone. The paper reports TCR Vbeta CDR3 sequencing of over 120 peripheral blood samples: fewer than 50 ophthalmopathy, over 70 hyperthyroidism and about 17 progressor patients. General study outcomes and caveats: Sample size was not statistically predetermined, and investigators were not blinded to group allocation. Blood samples also contained most of the expanded thyroid clonotypes (frequency above 0.001), which suggests that blood repertoires may reflect thyroid immune responses. In validation, progression to ophthalmopathy was predicted by the model with 70.59% sensitivity and 72% to 80% specificity, a median of roughly 6 months before onset. A model built on a 13 V-J signature distinguished ophthalmopathy from stable hyperthyroidism, reaching 85% to 90% sensitivity and approximately 81% specificity in cross-validation and 80%/75% in testing.

The table lists this clonotype with many counts. No cognate antigen has been identified for it. No base qualities exist here, and no much larger clone lies one base off it. In the ophthalmopathy patients, disease was moderately to severely active, with a Clinical Activity Score of 3 or more, a NOSPECS grade of 4 or more, and a duration of less than 3 months. Patients with uncontrolled infections, other autoimmune diseases, pregnancy or lactation were excluded. Diagnoses relied on clinical symptoms, serum thyroxine and TRAb, thyroid ultrasound and orbital computed tomography. PBMCs were isolated from 10 ml of fresh peripheral blood by Ficoll-Paque density gradient centrifugation. Total RNA was extracted using Trizol reagent, and RNA quality was assessed on an Agilent 2100 Bioanalyzer. Amplification of TCR beta CDR3 regions was carried out from RNA transcripts. A first-round RT-PCR of the TCR CDR3 used the HTBI primer set with the Qiagen OneStep RT-PCR kit. Libraries were constructed in a second round of multiplex PCR, after which size selection and purification were performed. Libraries were sequenced paired-end with 100 bp reads on an Illumina HiSeq2000. Turning to the authors' computational methods: Raw data were processed with SOAPnuke, discarding reads with adapters, uncalled bases, mean Phred below 15, or no exact constant-primer or identifier match. COPE v1.2.5 was used to merge high-quality paired reads, and clonotypes were defined as unique nucleotide sequences. MiTCR v1.1 was used to align clonotypes to the IMGT TRBV, TRBD and TRBJ reference segments. Only V-J combinations with frequency above 0.0001, covering approximately 99% of repertoires, were analysed. The TCS score was defined as F50 (clonal expansion) divided by E x V (chaos), with BLOSUM62-based TCRdist calculated between CDR3 peptides within each V-J. Welch's t-statistics and random forest reduced 500 to 650 V-J features to under 15, which were used in a naive Bayes classifier (R e1071). TCRdb reran the public reads through fastp at Q25 and MiXCR, keeping productive beta chains. Here each entry gathers all rows of one CDR3 protein and keeps the most common genes and DNA. The V and J calls follow TCRdb's processing rather than the paper's. The sample records 500,000 to 550,000 distinct CDR3 sequences, just under 20% of which are singletons. 45% to 50% of the sample is in the top ten clones.

The CDR3 has 17 amino acids, counting the end cysteine and phenylalanine. Only the CDR3 DNA stays, 51 bases, in frame from base 1. The CDR1 and CDR2 encoded by the germline V gene (reference sequence) are SEHNR and FQNEAQ. At the junction V is shortened by 0 bases and J by 4 bases, with 15 bases in between. This sequence was found in a man aged 35-49 years with Graves' ophthalmopathy. Recombination linked TRBV7-9 to TRBJ2-2, with a weak D call of TRBD1 (6 bases match). The sequenced sample was blood. In nucleotide form, the sequence is TGTGCCAGCAGCTTAGCCCTGCAGGGGAGAGGCACCGGGGAGCTGTTTTTT. It codes for CASSLALQGRGTGELFF.